The rows below give T cell receptor beta chains drawn from one sample of a study of T cells in Graves' hyperthyroidism and ophthalmopathy. TCRdb redid the calling of the multiplex PCR reads with MiXCR, one entry per CDR3 protein. The data contain over 300,000 distinct CDR3 sequences, roughly 13% of them singletons. Sequencing used blood. The receptors were sampled from a woman aged 55-75 years with Graves' hyperthyroidism. Each CDR3 is given with its conserved first and last residue. A D gene is named only where the DNA matches it firmly. Clone size is given for some rows only: seen once, a few or many times, or a class if the clone is expanded.

D	V	J	size	CDR3	DNA
NA	TRBV19	TRBJ1-5	few	CASNPQPNQPQHF	TGTGCCAGTAACCCACAGCCCAATCAGCCCCAGCATTTT
NA	TRBV7-8	TRBJ2-3	many	CASSQWTLSSTDTQYF	TGTGCCAGCAGCCAATGGACCTTGTCTAGCACAGATACGCAGTATTTT
NA	TRBV6-1	TRBJ1-1	many	CASPKGGGNTEAFF	TGTGCCAGCCCCAAGGGGGGGGGTAACACTGAAGCTTTCTTT
NA	TRBV2	TRBJ2-7	many	CASSERVLGDYEQYF	TGTGCCAGCAGTGAAAGAGTCCTAGGGGACTACGAGCAGTACTTC
TRBD1	TRBV19	TRBJ1-5	NA	CASSRRQGAESNQPQHF	TGTGCCAGTAGTCGGAGACAGGGGGCGGAGAGCAATCAGCCCCAGCATTTT
TRBD1	TRBV19	TRBJ1-5	few	CASNKGALYSNQPQHF	TGTGCCAGTAACAAGGGGGCCCTATATAGCAATCAGCCCCAGCATTTT
NA	TRBV2	TRBJ2-2	NA	CASSGIPGELFF	TGTGCCAGCAGTGGGATTCCCGGGGAGCTGTTTTTT
NA	TRBV19	TRBJ1-2	few	CASSGQGRGYTF	TGTGCCAGTAGTGGGCAGGGGAGAGGCTACACCTTC
NA	TRBV15	TRBJ2-7	few	CATSRDDSYEQYF	TGTGCCACCAGCAGAGATGATTCCTACGAGCAGTACTTC
NA	TRBV5-6	TRBJ1-4	NA	CASSLKFWEENEKLFF	TGTGCCAGCAGCTTGAAGTTTTGGGAGGAGAATGAAAAACTGTTTTTT
NA	TRBV2	TRBJ2-7	many	CASSVGLYSYEQYF	TGTGCCAGCAGTGTAGGACTCTACTCCTACGAGCAGTACTTC
NA	TRBV12-3/TRBV12-4	TRBJ2-1	once	CASSPGRVSYNEQFF	TGTGCCAGCAGTCCCGGTCGGGTCTCCTACAATGAGCAGTTCTTC
NA	TRBV25-1	TRBJ1-2	few	CASSGHPNSKTNYGYTF	TGTGCCAGCAGTGGGCATCCAAACAGCAAGACTAACTATGGCTACACCTTC
TRBD1	TRBV9	TRBJ1-6	NA	CASSVEQGAGNSPLHF	TGTGCCAGCAGCGTAGAGCAGGGGGCGGGTAATTCACCCCTCCACTTT
NA	TRBV28	TRBJ2-7	NA	CASGVGGHEQYF	TGTGCCAGCGGGGTTGGGGGGCACGAGCAGTACTTC
NA	TRBV6-9	TRBJ2-2	many	CASSYNTGELFF	TGTGCCAGCAGTTACAACACCGGGGAGCTGTTTTTT
NA	TRBV18	TRBJ1-1	many	CASSPNRDTEAFF	TGTGCCAGCTCACCGAACCGGGACACTGAAGCTTTCTTT
TRBD2	TRBV11-2	TRBJ2-6	many	CASSSIAGAGANVLTF	TGTGCCAGCAGCTCAATAGCGGGAGCTGGGGCCAACGTCCTGACTTTC
NA	TRBV20-1	TRBJ1-5	few	CSAREGGLFQPQHF	TGCAGTGCTAGAGAAGGAGGGCTGTTTCAGCCCCAGCATTTT
TRBD1	TRBV24-1	TRBJ2-1	many	CATDRGDANEQFF	TGTGCCACGGACAGGGGGGACGCAAATGAGCAGTTCTTC
TRBD2	TRBV12-3/TRBV12-4	TRBJ2-1	many	CASTRGLAGTSEQFF	TGTGCCAGCACCAGAGGACTAGCGGGAACTAGTGAGCAGTTCTTC
TRBD1	TRBV5-4	TRBJ2-7	many	CASSGRDRAYEQYF	TGTGCCAGCAGCGGCCGGGACAGGGCCTACGAGCAGTACTTC
TRBD1	TRBV7-9	TRBJ2-7	many	CASSLGATGHYEQYF	TGTGCCAGCAGCTTAGGGGCGACAGGGCACTACGAGCAGTACTTC
NA	TRBV3-1	TRBJ2-3	few	CASRRRGLTDTQYF	TGTGCCAGCCGACGAAGGGGCCTCACAGATACGCAGTATTTT
TRBD2	TRBV19	TRBJ2-2	NA	CASSLAGGPHGELFF	TGTGCCAGTAGTCTAGCGGGAGGCCCCCACGGGGAGCTGTTTTTT
NA	TRBV2	TRBJ2-7	NA	CASRGGGRSIDEQYF	TGTGCCAGCAGGGGTGGGGGACGATCCATCGACGAGCAGTACTTC
NA	TRBV2	TRBJ2-7	many	CASSGDRRPGEQYF	TGTGCCAGCAGTGGGGACCGCCGCCCGGGCGAGCAGTACTTC
NA	TRBV7-9	TRBJ2-2	NA	CASSSGQRGVYF	TGTGCCAGCAGCTCGGGACAGCGGGGAGTGTATTTT
TRBD1	TRBV7-9	TRBJ1-2	many	CASSTTGSRSGYTF	TGTGCCAGCAGCACGACAGGGTCACGGAGTGGCTACACCTTC
TRBD1	TRBV3-1	TRBJ2-7	many	CASSPGTETTYEQYF	TGTGCCAGCAGTCCCGGGACAGAGACTACCTACGAGCAGTACTTC
NA	TRBV9	TRBJ1-1	few	CASSPPRQKIAFF	TGTGCCAGCAGCCCACCTAGGCAAAAAATCGCTTTCTTT
TRBD2	TRBV6-1	TRBJ2-5	many	CAGRLAGGRQETQYF	TGTGCCGGGAGACTAGCGGGAGGGCGGCAAGAGACCCAGTACTTC
NA	TRBV5-1	TRBJ1-5	many	CASRYDSGGNQPQHF	TGCGCCAGCAGGTATGACTCAGGGGGCAATCAGCCCCAGCATTTT
NA	TRBV20-1	TRBJ2-3	many	CSAGQITDTQYF	TGCAGTGCCGGACAGATCACAGATACGCAGTATTTT
TRBD2	TRBV4-1	TRBJ2-1	few	CASSQGLARLLYNEQFF	TGCGCCAGCAGCCAAGGACTAGCCCGACTCCTATACAATGAGCAGTTCTTC
NA	TRBV5-1	TRBJ2-7	NA	CASSVNIRDGSYEQYF	TGCGCCAGCAGCGTAAATATCCGGGACGGGTCCTACGAGCAGTACTTC
TRBD2	TRBV18	TRBJ2-3	many	CASSPPLGAGGDTQYF	TGTGCCAGCTCACCACCGTTGGGAGCGGGAGGAGATACGCAGTATTTT
NA	TRBV4-2	TRBJ1-1	NA	CASLTTTGNTEAFF	TGTGCCAGCCTTACTACTACAGGGAACACTGAAGCTTTCTTT
TRBD2	TRBV9	TRBJ2-2	NA	CASSVGTSLGELFF	TGTGCCAGCAGCGTAGGGACTAGCTTGGGGGAGCTGTTTTTT
NA	TRBV12-3/TRBV12-4	TRBJ2-1	many	CASSLQGFSPYNEQFF	TGTGCCAGCAGTTTACAGGGTTTTTCGCCCTACAATGAGCAGTTCTTC
NA	TRBV19	TRBJ2-1	many	CASSKGGTGRVVYNEQFF	TGTGCCAGTAGTAAGGGTGGGACCGGGCGTGTGGTATACAATGAGCAGTTCTTC
NA	TRBV5-4	TRBJ2-1	many	CASSTGLPSYNEQFF	TGTGCCAGCAGCACGGGACTGCCCTCCTACAATGAGCAGTTCTTC
TRBD2	TRBV9	TRBJ2-3	many	CASSAASGRVSDTQYF	TGTGCCAGCAGCGCCGCAAGCGGGAGGGTCTCAGATACGCAGTATTTT
TRBD1	TRBV19	TRBJ2-7	NA	CASSMAGQGVGEQYF	TGTGCCAGTAGTATGGCGGGACAGGGGGTCGGCGAGCAGTACTTC
TRBD1	TRBV15	TRBJ2-1	few	CATSRERDRPSYMFF	TGTGCCACCAGCAGAGAGAGGGACAGGCCCTCCTACATGTTCTTC
TRBD2	TRBV11-2	TRBJ2-7	many	CASSLDQREIDEQYF	TGTGCCAGCAGCTTAGATCAGCGGGAGATCGACGAGCAGTACTTC
NA	TRBV29-1	TRBJ1-2	many	CSVEDQWSGYTF	TGCAGCGTTGAAGATCAGTGGAGTGGCTACACCTTC
NA	TRBV29-1	TRBJ1-2	many	CSVNYYGYTF	TGCAGCGTTAACTACTATGGCTACACCTTC
NA	TRBV11-2	TRBJ2-3	many	CASSLESVDTQYF	TGTGCCAGCAGCTTAGAGTCCGTAGATACGCAGTATTTT
NA	TRBV30	TRBJ2-5	NA	CAWSVESGVETQYF	TGTGCCTGGAGTGTAGAATCGGGGGTGGAGACCCAGTACTTC
NA	TRBV19	TRBJ1-1	many	CASRAGWAGDHTEAFF	TGTGCCAGTAGGGCCGGATGGGCAGGGGACCACACTGAAGCTTTCTTT
TRBD1	TRBV28	TRBJ1-2	many	CASTLGGQGSYGYTF	TGTGCCAGCACCTTAGGGGGACAGGGATCCTATGGCTACACCTTC
NA	TRBV20-1	TRBJ2-4	many	CSAAGKLIQYF	TGCAGTGCTGCGGGGAAGCTCATTCAGTACTTC
TRBD1	TRBV15	TRBJ1-2	many	CATSKNRGMNYGYTF	TGTGCCACCAGCAAAAACAGGGGAATGAACTATGGCTACACCTTC
NA	TRBV30	TRBJ2-2	many	CAGPPAGSNTGELFF	TGTGCCGGACCACCCGCAGGGTCGAACACCGGGGAGCTGTTTTTT
TRBD2	TRBV11-2	TRBJ2-1	many	CASSSGLAVGNEQFF	TGTGCCAGCAGCTCGGGACTAGCGGTGGGAAATGAGCAGTTCTTC
TRBD2	TRBV4-2	TRBJ2-7	few	CASSQGISGSLSYEQYF	TGTGCCAGCAGCCAGGGGATCAGCGGGAGCCTTTCCTACGAGCAGTACTTC
NA	TRBV4-3	TRBJ2-3	NA	CASSQVLAATDTQYF	TGCGCCAGCAGCCAAGTTCTAGCAGCCACAGATACGCAGTATTTT
TRBD1	TRBV12-5	TRBJ2-1	NA	CASGLVVGGFSYNEQFF	TGTGCTAGTGGTTTGGTCGTAGGGGGCTTCTCCTACAATGAGCAGTTCTTC